A selection of T cell receptor beta chains follows, all from one sample in a study of blood T cell repertoires in COVID-19. Using immunoSEQ multiplex PCR, the repertoire was profiled, and TCRdb retains in-frame clones only, with some absent. The sample yields around 150,000 clones, approximately 91% seen once. Sequencing was done on a sample of peripheral blood. The receptors shown here come from a man between 18 and 35 years old with acute or convalescent COVID-19. The CDR3 runs from the conserved cysteine through the conserved F or W. Fields, in order: V gene, D gene, clone size, J gene, CDR3 DNA, CDR3 protein. D genes are given only for firm matches. Part of the rows lack a size; the others show once, few, many or a class for expanded clones.

>TRBV19|TRBD1|NA|TRBJ2-7
TGTGCCAGTAGCTTCCCACCCGGGACAGATTTCTACGAGCAGTACTTC
CASSFPPGTDFYEQYF
>TRBV5-4|NA|NA|TRBJ2-5
TGTGCCAGCAGCTTGTCCGAGGAGGAGACCCAGTACTTC
CASSLSEEETQYF
>TRBV19|NA|NA|TRBJ1-5
TGTGCCAGTAGTATAGTGCCCGGGGTAGGCAATCAGCCCCAGCATTTT
CASSIVPGVGNQPQHF
>TRBV18|NA|NA|TRBJ2-3
TGTGCCAGCTCATCTGCAGGGGGGAGTAGCACAGATACGCAGTATTTT
CASSSAGGSSTDTQYF
>TRBV7-8|NA|NA|TRBJ1-5
TGTGCCAGCAGCTTATTTTCCAACAATCAGCCCCAGCATTTT
CASSLFSNNQPQHF
>TRBV11-2|TRBD1|NA|TRBJ1-1
TGTGCCAGCAGCCTTTGGCCGTTTAACAGGGGTTACACTGAAGCTTTCTTT
CASSLWPFNRGYTEAFF
>TRBV7-6|TRBD1|NA|TRBJ1-3
TGTGCCAGCAGCTTATTGACAGGGGGGGCAGACACCATATATTTT
CASSLLTGGADTIYF
>TRBV7-7|NA|NA|TRBJ1-2
TGTGCCAGCAGCTCCCCCGGGGGTACCTTC
CASSSPGGTF
>TRBV18|NA|NA|TRBJ1-1
TGTGCCAGCTTTTCGACACTGAACACTGAAGCTTTCTTT
CASFSTLNTEAFF
>TRBV19|TRBD1|NA|TRBJ1-6
TGTGCCAGTAGTATTGGGGGACAGGGAATGACACCCCTCCACTTT
CASSIGGQGMTPLHF
>TRBV27|TRBD1|NA|TRBJ1-2
TGTGCCAGCAGCCGACAGGGGGCTGACTATGGCTACACCTTC
CASSRQGADYGYTF
>TRBV6-5|TRBD1|NA|TRBJ1-2
TGTGCCAGCAGCAGATCGGGACAGGGGTTATATGGCTACACCTTC
CASSRSGQGLYGYTF
>TRBV2|TRBD2|few|TRBJ2-1
TGTGCCAGCAGTGGACCGGGACTAGCGGGAGAGGAGCAGTTCTTC
CASSGPGLAGEEQFF
>TRBV5-5|NA|few|TRBJ1-1
TGTGCCAGCAGCTGGGGACAGAACACTGAAGCTTTCTTT
CASSWGQNTEAFF
>TRBV29-1|TRBD2|NA|TRBJ2-1
TGCAGCGTTGATACTAGCGGGATTTACAATGAGCAGTTCTTC
CSVDTSGIYNEQFF
>TRBV4-1|NA|NA|TRBJ1-1
TGCGCCAGCAGCCCCGGTGTATTGAACACTGAAGCTTTCTTT
CASSPGVLNTEAFF
>TRBV24-1|NA|NA|TRBJ2-5
TGTGCCACCAGTGATCTTAACAGCCAAGAGACCCAGTACTTC
CATSDLNSQETQYF
>TRBV19|NA|NA|TRBJ1-6
TGTGCCAGTAGTATCAGAGGAGCGGGGTCACCCCTCCACTTT
CASSIRGAGSPLHF
>TRBV7-2|NA|many|TRBJ2-5
TGTGCCAGCAGCGCCGTCGCGGGGCAAGAGACCCAGTACTTC
CASSAVAGQETQYF
>TRBV5-4|TRBD2|NA|TRBJ2-7
TGTGCCAGCAGTTCCGGGACTAGCGTAGCCTACGAGCAGTACTTC
CASSSGTSVAYEQYF
>TRBV2|NA|NA|TRBJ1-4
TGTGCCAGCAGTTTTAACAACAGGGCAACTAATGAAAAACTGTTTTTT
CASSFNNRATNEKLFF
>TRBV25-1|NA|NA|TRBJ1-1
TGTGCCAGCAGTCCCAGAAAGAACACTGAAGCTTTCTTT
CASSPRKNTEAFF
>TRBV6-1|NA|NA|TRBJ2-7
TGTGCCAGCAGTGATTTGGGCTTCAATCACGGGGCCTACGAGCAGTACTTC
CASSDLGFNHGAYEQYF
>TRBV3-1/TRBV3-2|TRBD2|NA|TRBJ2-6
TGTGCCAGCAGCCACCTAGCGGGAGAAATCTCTGGGGCCAACGTCCTGACTTTC
CASSHLAGEISGANVLTF
>TRBV4-2|TRBD2|few|TRBJ2-5
TGTGCCAGCAGCCAAGATAGTAGTGGCGGGGGGATCCAAGAGACCCAGTACTTC
CASSQDSSGGGIQETQYF
>TRBV19|NA|NA|TRBJ1-2
TGTGCCAGTAACACTCAGGGGATTGAGTATGGCTACACCTTC
CASNTQGIEYGYTF
>TRBV5-1|TRBD2|NA|TRBJ2-7
TGCGCCAGCAGGTCAAGCGGGACGAGCTCCTACGAGCAGTACTTC
CASRSSGTSSYEQYF
>TRBV5-1|NA|NA|TRBJ1-6
TGCGCCAGCAGCTTGGAGGGGTCACCCCTCCACTTT
CASSLEGSPLHF
>TRBV6-5|TRBD1|NA|TRBJ1-5
TGTGCCAGCAGTTCCGGACAGGGCGCCATGGTCTTGCCCCAGCATTTT
CASSSGQGAMVLPQHF
>TRBV5-6|NA|NA|TRBJ1-2
TGTGCCAGCAGCTTGGATGGGACAAGCTATGGCTACACCTTC
CASSLDGTSYGYTF